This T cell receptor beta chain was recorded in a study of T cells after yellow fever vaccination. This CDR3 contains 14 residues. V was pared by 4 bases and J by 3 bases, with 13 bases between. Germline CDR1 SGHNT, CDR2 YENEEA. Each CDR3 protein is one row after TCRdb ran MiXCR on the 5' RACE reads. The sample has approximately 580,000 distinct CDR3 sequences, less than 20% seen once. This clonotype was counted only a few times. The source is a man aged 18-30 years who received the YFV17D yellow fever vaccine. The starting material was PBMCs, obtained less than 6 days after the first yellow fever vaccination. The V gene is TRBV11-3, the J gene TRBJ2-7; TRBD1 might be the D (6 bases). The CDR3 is CASSSQGSDYEQYF. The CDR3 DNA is TGTGCCAGCAGCTCACAGGGCTCAGACTACGAGCAGTACTTC.